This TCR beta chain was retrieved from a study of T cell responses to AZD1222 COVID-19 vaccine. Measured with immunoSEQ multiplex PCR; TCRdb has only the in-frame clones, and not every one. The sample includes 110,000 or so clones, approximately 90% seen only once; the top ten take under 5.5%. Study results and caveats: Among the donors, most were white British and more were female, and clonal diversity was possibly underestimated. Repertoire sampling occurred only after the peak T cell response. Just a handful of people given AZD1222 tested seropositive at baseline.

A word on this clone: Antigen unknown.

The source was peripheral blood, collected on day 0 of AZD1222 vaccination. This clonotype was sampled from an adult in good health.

The CDR3 region has the DNA TGTGCCAGCCTAATAGCGGGGCCCACAGATACGCAGTATTTT. Encoded protein: CASLIAGPTDTQYF. The genes are TRBV5-6 and TRBJ2-3; 8 nucleotides line up with TRBD2. The germline gives CDR1 SGHDT, CDR2 YYEEEE. The CDR3 contains 14 residues. V shed 7 bases, J shed 2 bases, and the junction held 6 bases outside the gene matches.